These T cell receptor beta chains were read from a single sample in a study of long-term antiretroviral therapy in people with HIV. Sequencing was performed with immunoSEQ multiplex PCR; in TCRdb, only in-frame clones are kept and a portion is missing. In the table there are some 33,000 clones, roughly 87% of which are singletons. The sample in question was unsorted PBMCs, obtained 0.6 years after starting antiretroviral therapy. Every receptor here comes from a man aged 18-30 years with HIV. Each CDR3 is given with its conserved first and last residue. Each record gives: D gene, V gene, CDR3 length, clone size, J gene, CDR3 protein, CDR3 DNA. The D gene is left open where the match is weak. Rows may omit the clone size; those that give it use once, few, many or a size class.

.	TRBV9	16	.	TRBJ2-2	CASSAHPGGNTGELFF	TGTGCCAGCAGCGCCCACCCTGGGGGAAACACCGGGGAGCTGTTTTTT
.	TRBV7-2	15	few	TRBJ2-7	CASSTSWDSSYEQYF	TGTGCCAGCAGCACCTCATGGGACTCGTCCTACGAGCAGTACTTC
.	TRBV5-1	17	once	TRBJ1-4	CASSLGGAQATNEKLFF	TGCGCCAGCAGCTTGGGAGGGGCCCAAGCAACTAATGAAAAACTGTTTTTT
TRBD1	TRBV13	14	.	TRBJ1-5	CASSIRDRGQPQHF	TGTGCCAGCAGCATCCGGGACAGGGGTCAGCCCCAGCATTTT
.	TRBV5-1	13	few	TRBJ2-7	CASSYDGSYEQYF	TGCGCCAGCAGCTACGACGGGTCCTACGAGCAGTACTTC
.	TRBV7-6	12	few	TRBJ2-7	CASSLGGHEQYF	TGTGCCAGCAGCTTGGGGGGCCACGAGCAGTACTTC
.	TRBV27	13	.	TRBJ2-7	CASSLSVVYEQYF	TGTGCCAGCAGTTTATCGGTTGTATACGAGCAGTACTTC
.	TRBV2	11	.	TRBJ2-2	CASSRAGELFF	TGTGCCAGCAGTAGGGCCGGGGAGCTGTTTTTT
.	TRBV7-2	12	medium-sized	TRBJ1-3	CASSLTGNTIYF	TGTGCCAGCAGCTTAACGGGAAACACCATATATTTT
.	TRBV7-2	16	once	TRBJ1-1	CASSLVMKPLNTEAFF	TGTGCCAGCAGCTTAGTAATGAAGCCGCTGAACACTGAAGCTTTCTTT
.	TRBV30	14	.	TRBJ2-7	CAWSVGQPSYEQYF	TGTGCCTGGAGTGTCGGACAGCCCTCCTACGAGCAGTACTTC
.	TRBV6-1	11	.	TRBJ2-7	CASSDRYEQYF	TGTGCCAGCAGCGACAGATACGAGCAGTACTTC
TRBD1	TRBV7-9	14	.	TRBJ1-5	CASSYGTVNQPQHF	TGTGCCAGCAGCTACGGGACAGTCAATCAGCCCCAGCATTTT
.	TRBV11-2	15	.	TRBJ2-7	CASSLDQTGSYEQYF	TGTGCCAGCAGCTTAGATCAGACAGGCTCCTACGAGCAGTACTTC
.	TRBV6-1	15	.	TRBJ2-3	CATSEEGWSTDTQYF	TGTGCCACCTCTGAGGAGGGTTGGAGCACAGATACGCAGTATTTT
.	TRBV27	15	.	TRBJ1-5	CASRPLRTGNQPQHF	TGTGCCAGCAGACCCCTCCGGACAGGCAATCAGCCCCAGCATTTT
.	TRBV27	14	.	TRBJ1-1	CASRQGSTNTEAFF	TGTGCCAGCAGGCAGGGGTCGACGAACACTGAAGCTTTCTTT
.	TRBV25-1	15	.	TRBJ2-3	CASSEIRTSTDTQYF	TGTGCCAGCAGTGAGATTAGGACTAGCACAGATACGCAGTATTTT